This T cell receptor (beta chain) derives from a study of cytomegalovirus exposure and HLA in healthy donors. Study-wide results and limits: Productive rates of about 87% or about 30% were seen for most TCR beta V segments in an earlier analysis. According to a later analysis, most TCR beta chains associated with CMV appeared HLA-restricted. It was shown in a later analysis that HLA-associated TCR beta chains were more clonally expanded than other, equally common chains.

For this clone: Its specificity is not known.

PCR amplification relied on 60 Vbeta primers (plus 13 Jbeta primers). Under the authors' procedure: The count from a later analysis was about 80 million unique TCR beta chains, around 11 million of them shared. Here immunoSEQ multiplex PCR was the method, and the copy in TCRdb shows in-frame clones only, minus some. V and J calls and clone size are those listed in that table; D and trimming were worked out from the DNA. The data contain about 160,000 clones, about three quarters of them singletons. CDR3 length equals 13 residues. Germline CDR1 is MDHEN and CDR2 is SYDVKM. Trimming left V 5 bases short and J 7 bases short, with 14 bases between.

Sequencing was performed on PBMCs. This TCR was sampled from a woman aged 35 to 49 in good health and CMV-seropositive. The genes are TRBV28 and TRBJ1-1, with D perhaps matching TRBD1 (6 bases). CDR3 bases: TGTGCCAGCAGTCCTTGGGGGGGGCTTGAAGCTTTCTTT. Protein: CASSPWGGLEAFF.